The 22 T cell receptor beta chains listed next were all sequenced from one sample in a study of molecular identifiers for immune sequencing clone quantification. TCRdb re-called the PCR reads with MiXCR, one entry per CDR3 protein. The sample includes 85,000 to 120,000 distinct CDR3 sequences, about a third of them seen just once. The sequencing sample was made of naive CD8+ T cells from blood, with Jurkat cell RNA spiked in. Subset: FACS-sorted CD8+CD4-CCR7+CD45RA+ naive T cells. The receptors were sampled from a human donor in good health. Some libraries in this study had Jurkat cell RNA spiked in.

This clonotype was recorded a few times. CDR3 sequence (DNA): TGCGCCAGCAGCCCAGTACGGAATGAAAAACTGTTTTTT. Encoded protein: CASSPVRNEKLFF. The chain employs TRBV5-1 and TRBJ1-4; the D is unclear. This CDR3 is built from 13 residues. CDR1 and CDR2 from the germline V gene are SGHRS and YFSETQ. V lost 4 bases and J lost 5, with 9 bases in between.

In the case of this clonotype: A single base separates this from a much larger clone, so it may be a read error. The chain has TRBV29-1 and TRBJ2-5; D is tentatively TRBD1 or TRBD2 (5 bases each). V dropped 0 bases and J dropped 9 bases, with 20 bases sitting between them. Per the germline V gene, CDR1 is SQVTM and CDR2 is ANQGSEA. CDR3 length: 15 amino acids. DNA for the CDR3: TGCAGCGTTGAAGATTTGGAGACAGCCCAGGAGGCCCAGTACTTC. Protein: CSVEDLETAQEAQYF.

This chain links TRBV11-2 with TRBJ2-7; 9 bases agree with TRBD2. This CDR3 comprises 17 residues. With V trimmed by 5 bases and J by 5 bases, 16 bases remained unmatched. Germline V lookup: CDR1 SGHAT, CDR2 FQNNGV. The CDR3 bases are TGTGCCAGCAGCCCGATTCAAGCGGGAGGAGGCGAGCACGAGCAGTACTTC. Translated: CASSPIQAGGGEHEQYF. The variable domain in full, with the rest retrieved from reference TRBV11-2 and TRBJ2-7, is EAGVAQSPRYKIIEKRQSVAFWCNPISGHATLYWYQQILGQGPKLLIQFQNNGVVDDSQLPKDRFSAERLKGVDSTLKIQPAKLEDSAVYLCASSPIQAGGGEHEQYFGPGTRLTVT.

The sample holds a few counts of this clonotype. The chain recombines TRBV10-2 with TRBJ2-7; D might be TRBD2 (5 bases). Trimming removed 6 bases at V and 2 bases at J, with 17 bases between. CDR3 length: 15 residues. Germline values: CDR1 WSHSY, CDR2 SAAADI. The CDR3 loop reads CASRARLAEAYEQYF. The CDR3 DNA reads TGCGCCAGCAGGGCCCGACTTGCGGAGGCCTACGAGCAGTACTTC.

A note on this clonotype: A clone one base away is much larger, so this may be a read error. The conserved closing phenylalanine or tryptophan is absent in this CDR3, likely reflecting a read error. This CDR3 is CASSETSGLYRETQYL. In nucleotides, the CDR3 is TGTGCCAGCAGCGAGACTAGCGGACTGTACCGAGAGACCCAGTACCTC. The rearrangement uses TRBV9 and TRBJ2-5; TRBD2 matches at 9 bases. The ends lost 3 bases at V and 4 bases at J; junction bases unmatched: 10. CDR1 SGDLS and CDR2 YYNGEE come from the germline V gene. This CDR3 comprises 16 residues.

A remark on this clonotype: A much larger clone differs from this one at a single base, so this may be a read error. The chain joins TRBV7-9 to TRBJ2-7; D is possibly TRBD1 or TRBD2 (6 bases each). This CDR3 has 13 residues. Germline CDR1 is SEHNR and CDR2 is FQNEAQ (reference sequence). The CDR3 is CASSLGGIYAQYF. The CDR3 DNA reads as TGTGCCAGCAGCTTGGGGGGCATTTACGCGCAGTACTTC.

The chain carries TRBV19 and TRBJ2-7, with no clear D. The CDR3 length is 14 residues. Germline V lookup: CDR1 LNHDA, CDR2 SQIVND (reference sequence). Trimming shortened V by 1 base and J by 0 bases, and 7 bases separated the two germline ends. CDR3 region: CASSIVGSSYEQYF. The CDR3 DNA follows: TGTGCCAGTAGTATAGTGGGTAGCTCCTACGAGCAGTACTTC.

With regard to this clonotype: No DNA is shown, since the ends of the CDR3 on it are uncertain; the CDR3 is the one TCRdb lists. The chain is built from TRBV29-1 and TRBJ2-2; the D segment call TRBD2 is taken from the table without a DNA check. Germline CDR1 and CDR2: SQVTM and ANQGSEA. Ends included, the CDR3 has 16 residues. CDR3 sequence: CSVVWASGSRAGELIF.

This clonotype showed up just a few times. This sequence joins TRBV7-9 and TRBJ2-7, with D possibly being TRBD2 (6 bases). Germline CDR1 SEHNR, CDR2 FQNEAQ (reference sequence). The CDR3 has 19 residues. V was clipped by 1 base and J by 2 bases, with 24 bases between them. The chain's CDR3 is CASSLGVGGRSGLTYEQYF. The CDR3 region has the DNA TGTGCCAGCAGCTTAGGTGTTGGCGGCAGGAGCGGGCTTACCTACGAGCAGTACTTC. Based on the CDR3 plus reference TRBV7-9 and TRBJ2-7, the full variable domain is DTGVSQNPRHKITKRGQNVTFRCDPISEHNRLYWYRQTLGQGPEFLTYFQNEAQLEKSRLLSDRFSAERPKGSFSTLEIQRTEQGDSAMYLCASSLGVGGRSGLTYEQYFGPGTRLTVT.

The rearrangement uses TRBV6-2 or TRBV6-3 and TRBJ2-3; maybe TRBD2 (6 bases). V was pared by 7 bases and J by 2 bases, with 13 bases between. This CDR3 contains 14 residues. CDR1 and CDR2 from the germline V gene are MNHEY and SVGEGT. Here the CDR3 reads CASMGGIPTDTQYF. DNA of the CDR3: TGTGCCAGCATGGGCGGGATTCCCACAGATACGCAGTATTTT.

Only a few counts were recorded for this clonotype. In DNA, the CDR3 is TGTGCCAGCAGCTCCTGGGAGGCCTCCTACAATGAGCAGTTCTTC. Translation: CASSSWEASYNEQFF. This chain joins TRBV11-2 and TRBJ2-1; possibly TRBD2 for D (6 bases). Germline V gene data show CDR1 as SGHAT and CDR2 as FQNNGV. There are 15 residues in the CDR3. The V gene lost 4 bases and the J gene lost 0 bases, with 10 bases spanning the gap.

In nucleotides, the CDR3 is TGTGCCAGCAGCTCATCCCGGGCGATAGAAGCTTTCTTT. This codes for CASSSSRAIEAFF. V is TRBV7-3 and J is TRBJ1-1, with D unresolved. Germline lookup yields CDR1 SGHTA and CDR2 FQGTGA. V gave up 4 bases and J gave up 8 bases, with 14 bases separating them. The CDR3 consists of 13 residues.

The chain uses TRBV12-3 or TRBV12-4 and TRBJ2-2; no clear D. V gave up 10 bases and J gave up 0 bases, with 21 bases separating them. The CDR3 length is 17 residues. CDR3 sequence: CATRLVGANANTGELFF. As DNA, the CDR3 is TGTGCCACCCGGCTAGTTGGCGCTAATGCGAACACCGGGGAGCTGTTTTTT.

V is TRBV20-1 and J is TRBJ1-5; TRBD1 is a possible D gene (6 bases). This CDR3 contains 15 residues. Germline loops: CDR1 DFQATT, CDR2 SNEGSKA (reference sequence). Trimming removed 0 bases from V and 4 bases from J, with 13 bases in between. Here the CDR3 DNA reads TGCAGTGCTAGAGACGACAGGTGTAGTAATCAGCCCCAGCATTTT. It is translated as CSARDDRCSNQPQHF.

For this clonotype: This clone may be a read error of a much larger clone one base away. V gene TRBV9 combines with J gene TRBJ2-2; D gene ambiguous. This CDR3 has 15 amino acids. Germline CDR1 reads SGDLS; CDR2 reads YYNGEE. The CDR3 DNA follows: TGTGCCAGCAGCGTAATAGGTCAGAACGCCGGGGAGCTGTTTTTT. Protein sequence: CASSVIGQNAGELFF.

The chain employs TRBV19 and TRBJ2-4; 9 bases fit TRBD2. Trimming removed 4 bases from V and 3 bases from J; junction bases left unmatched: 13. Germline CDR1 and CDR2: LNHDA and SQIVND (reference sequence). The CDR3 runs to 18 residues. The CDR3 nucleotides read TGTGCCAGTAGTACCCCCTTGACTAGCGGAAGCGTCAAAAACATTCAGTACTTC. This codes for CASSTPLTSGSVKNIQYF.

In regard to this clonotype: A read error may account for a junction end that differs from germline. The CDR3 sequence: CASSLAGARTTDTQYF. The DNA for the CDR3 is TGTGCCAGCAGCTTGGCAGGGGCCCGCACCACAGATACGCAGTATTTT. The genes are TRBV5-3 and TRBJ2-3; D possibly corresponds to TRBD1 (6 bases). TRBV5-3 is known as an ORF, though its function is uncertain. This CDR3 has 16 amino acids.

This chain connects TRBV7-2 to TRBJ2-5, with TRBD2 identical over 12 bases. The CDR3 has 15 residues. CDR1 and CDR2 from the germline V gene are SGHTA and FQGNSA. Trimming at V came to 7 bases and at J to 1 base, leaving 4 bases not matched to a gene. The CDR3 reads CASKLAGGTQETQYF. The CDR3 DNA reads TGTGCCAGCAAACTAGCGGGAGGAACCCAAGAGACCCAGTACTTC. The full variable domain, completed using reference TRBV7-2 and TRBJ2-5, is GAGVSQSPSNKVTEKGKDVELRCDPISGHTALYWYRQSLGQGLEFLIYFQGNSAPDKSGLPSDRFSAERTGGSVSTLTIQRTQQEDSAVYLCASKLAGGTQETQYFGPGTRLLVL.

This clonotype occurred a few times. The gene calls are TRBV25-1 and TRBJ2-7; D is possibly TRBD2 (6 bases). Germline CDR1 reads MGHDK; CDR2 reads SYGVNS. CDR3 length: 15 residues. V gave up 9 bases and J gave up 4 bases, with 22 bases separating them. The CDR3 sequence is CASALLSARGYEQYF. As DNA, the CDR3 is TGTGCCAGTGCTTTGTTGTCGGCCCGGGGGTACGAGCAGTACTTC.

The chain recombines TRBV6-2 or TRBV6-3 with TRBJ2-2; possibly TRBD1 for D (5 bases). The CDR3 extends over 15 amino acids. V lost 4 bases and J 4 bases, leaving 13 bases between the germline ends. Germline lookup yields CDR1 MNHEY and CDR2 SVGEGT. The DNA of the CDR3 is TGTGCCAGCAGTTTAAGGGGTCATGGCACCGGGGAGCTGTTTTTT. Translation: CASSLRGHGTGELFF.

This clonotype was detected a few times. The J gene is TRBJ1-1, the V gene TRBV28; D is perhaps TRBD1 (5 bases). This CDR3 has 13 amino acids. Trimming took off 9 bases at V and 0 bases at J, with 11 bases between the two ends. Germline V CDR1 and CDR2: MDHEN, SYDVKM. The CDR3 DNA reads as TGTGCCAGTCGGGGGGGTATGAACACTGAAGCTTTCTTT. Translated, it gives CASRGGMNTEAFF.

There are many counts of this clonotype. The rearrangement uses TRBV7-9 and TRBJ2-7; 8 nucleotides agree with TRBD1. J was trimmed by 4 bases and V by 4 bases; bases with no gene match: 9. Germline CDR1 SEHNR, CDR2 FQNEAQ (reference sequence). CDR3 length: 15 amino acids. The CDR3 loop reads CASSSRPRTGYEQYF. The CDR3 region has the DNA TGTGCCAGCAGCTCGCGCCCCCGGACAGGGTACGAGCAGTACTTC.